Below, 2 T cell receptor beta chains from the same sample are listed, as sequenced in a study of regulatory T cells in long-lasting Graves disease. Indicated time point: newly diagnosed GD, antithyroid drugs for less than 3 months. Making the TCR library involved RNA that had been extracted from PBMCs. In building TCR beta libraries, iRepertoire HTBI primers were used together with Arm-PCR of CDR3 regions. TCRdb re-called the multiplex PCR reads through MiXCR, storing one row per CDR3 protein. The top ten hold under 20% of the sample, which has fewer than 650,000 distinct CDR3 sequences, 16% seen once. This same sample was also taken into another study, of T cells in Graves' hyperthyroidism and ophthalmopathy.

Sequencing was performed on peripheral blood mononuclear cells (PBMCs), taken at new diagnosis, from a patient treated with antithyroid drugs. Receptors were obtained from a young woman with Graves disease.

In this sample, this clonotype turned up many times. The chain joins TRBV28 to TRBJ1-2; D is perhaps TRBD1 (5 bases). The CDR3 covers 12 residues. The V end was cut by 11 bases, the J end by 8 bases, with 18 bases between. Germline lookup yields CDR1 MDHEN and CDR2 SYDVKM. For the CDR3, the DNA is TGTGCCGGAAGAACGGGGCCCTGGGGCTACACCTTC. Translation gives CAGRTGPWGYTF.

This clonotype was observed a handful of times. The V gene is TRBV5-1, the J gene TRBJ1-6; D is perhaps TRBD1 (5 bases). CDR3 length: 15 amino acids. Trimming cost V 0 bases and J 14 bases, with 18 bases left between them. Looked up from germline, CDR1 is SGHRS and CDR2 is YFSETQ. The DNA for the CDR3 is TGCGCCAGCAGCTTGGCCGCGCAGGGCTTCGAGGCCCTCCACTTT. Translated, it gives CASSLAAQGFEALHF.